A single sample gave rise to the 14 T cell receptor beta chains below, sequenced in a study of shared clonotypes between healthy human individuals. Data came from immunoSEQ multiplex PCR; TCRdb stores just in-frame clones and leaves some out. This table holds 700,000 or so clones, around 72% found once. The sequenced material came from memory CD4+ T cells sorted from blood. Subset indicated: CD45RA-negative fraction. These receptors all come from a woman between 25 and 40 years old in good health.

This chain uses TRBV28 with TRBJ1-5; D gene ambiguous. Trimming cost V 8 bases and J 3 bases, with 14 bases left between them. CDR3 size: 14 residues. CDR1 is MDHEN, CDR2 SYDVKM, per germline. CDR3 residues: CASGNTGPNQPQHF. CDR3 DNA sequence: TGTGCCAGCGGAAACACCGGGCCCAATCAGCCCCAGCATTTT.

The chain joins TRBV19 to TRBJ1-1; 7 nucleotides agree with TRBD1. Germline loops: CDR1 LNHDA, CDR2 SQIVND (reference sequence). Trimming removed 7 bases from V and 1 base from J; junction bases left unmatched: 12. The CDR3 sequence is 16 residues long. CDR3 sequence reads: CASIRQGTSRNTEAFF. Written as DNA, the CDR3 is TGTGCCAGTATCAGACAGGGTACTTCCCGGAACACTGAAGCTTTCTTT.

This clone was seen only once. The rearrangement uses TRBV18 and TRBJ2-5; a weak D match, TRBD2 (6 bases). Germline V lookup: CDR1 KGHSH, CDR2 LQKENI. Between the trimmed V and J ends, which lost 6 bases and 4 bases, there was a span of 12 bases. The CDR3 contains 13 residues. The CDR3 protein is CASSVGLRETQYF. In DNA, the CDR3 is TGTGCCAGCTCCGTGGGACTCCGAGAGACCCAGTACTTC.

The chain couples TRBV20-1 to TRBJ1-1; TRBD1 might be the D (5 bases). Germline values: CDR1 DFQATT, CDR2 SNEGSKA (reference sequence). The CDR3 loop spans 10 amino acids. The CDR3 DNA reads as TGCAGCGATCGACAGTCTGAAGCTTTCTTT. Translated, it gives CSDRQSEAFF.

This chain links TRBV4-1 with TRBJ2-1; 7 positions match TRBD2. The CDR3 totals 18 residues. After removal of 0 bases from V and 14 bases from J, the junction contained 22 bases not matched to a gene. The germline CDR1 and CDR2 sequences are MGHRA and YSYEKL. As DNA, the CDR3 is TGCGCCAGCAGCCAAGAAGATTTTGCGGGAGACTTTCTCGGGGCGGAGTTCTTC. Its protein is CASSQEDFAGDFLGAEFF.

The J gene is TRBJ1-1, the V gene TRBV5-1; 10 positions match TRBD1. This CDR3 comprises 16 residues. Trimming removed 4 bases from V and 0 bases from J; junction bases left unmatched: 6. The V gene's germline CDR1 is SGHRS and CDR2 YFSETQ. DNA of the CDR3: TGCGCCAGCAGCACGGGGGACAGGGGTATGAACACTGAAGCTTTCTTT. Encoded protein: CASSTGDRGMNTEAFF.

J is TRBJ1-3 and V is TRBV9; D not resolved. Germline V gene lookup returns CDR1 SGDLS and CDR2 YYNGEE. V gave up 4 bases and J gave up 7 bases, with 12 bases separating them. CDR3 length: 13 amino acids. CDR3 sequence (DNA): TGTGCCAGCAGCCCAGGTCCGGGGAACACCATATATTTT. Translated, it gives CASSPGPGNTIYF. Supplemented by reference TRBV9 and TRBJ1-3, the full variable domain reads DSGVTQTPKHLITATGQRVTLRCSPRSGDLSVYWYQQSLDQGLQFLIQYYNGEERAKGNILERFSAQQFPDLHSELNLSSLELGDSALYFCASSPGPGNTIYFGEGSWLTVV.

In this sample, this clone turned up a few times. This chain links TRBV5-1 with TRBJ2-2; perhaps TRBD1 as D (5 bases). The germline CDR1 and CDR2 sequences are SGHRS and YFSETQ. The CDR3 totals 14 residues. Trimming removed 0 bases from V and 3 bases from J, with 6 bases in between. The CDR3: CASSLGTHTGELFF. In DNA, the CDR3 is TGCGCCAGCAGCTTGGGGACACACACCGGGGAGCTGTTTTTT.

This chain joins TRBV2 and TRBJ2-1; 10 positions agree with TRBD2. Germline CDR1 is SNHLY and CDR2 is FYNNEI. This CDR3 contains 14 residues. Losses at the gene ends were 6 bases for V and 15 bases for J; bases not matched to a gene: 14. The CDR3 region is CASRPLAGASRRFF. The DNA of the CDR3 is TGTGCCAGCAGACCCCTAGCGGGAGCCTCCCGACGGTTCTTC.

In its sample, this clone was seen once. The V and J genes are TRBV5-1 and TRBJ1-2; D remains unclear. CDR1 and CDR2 from the germline V gene are SGHRS and YFSETQ. The CDR3 is made up of 15 amino acids. V lost 4 bases and J 1 base, leaving 14 bases between the germline ends. CDR3 coding DNA: TGCGCCAGCAGCCCGGTCGGACGAATTAACTATGGCTACACCTTC. Its protein is CASSPVGRINYGYTF.

The rearrangement joins TRBV5-4 to TRBJ2-1, with a weak D call TRBD2 (5 bases). Trimming stripped 1 base from V and 2 bases from J, with 7 bases between. The V gene's germline CDR1 is SGHNT and CDR2 YYREEE (reference sequence). This CDR3 contains 14 residues. The CDR3 protein is CASSLTSAYNEQFF. The CDR3 nucleotides read TGTGCCAGCAGCTTGACTAGTGCCTACAATGAGCAGTTCTTC.

This chain links TRBV11-3 with TRBJ1-5, with 7 bases identical to TRBD1. Germline CDR1 SGHNT, CDR2 YENEEA. The CDR3 spans 16 residues. Unmatched junction bases numbered 5, after V lost 2 bases and J lost 1 base. The DNA of the CDR3 is TGTGCCAGCAGCTTATACAGGGGAAGGAGCAATCAGCCCCAGCATTTT. Protein: CASSLYRGRSNQPQHF.

J is TRBJ2-3 and V is TRBV19, with D unresolved. CDR1 and CDR2 (germline): LNHDA, SQIVND (reference sequence). This CDR3 comprises 12 residues. V dropped 4 bases and J dropped 9 bases, with 11 bases sitting between them. CDR3 bases: TGTGCCAGTAGTAACCCCCCCGGAACGCAGTATTTT. Its translation is CASSNPPGTQYF. Full variable domain (outside the CDR3, taken from reference TRBV19 and TRBJ2-3): DGGITQSPKYLFRKEGQNVTLSCEQNLNHDAMYWYRQDPGQGLRLIYYSQIVNDFQKGDIAEGYSVSREKKESFPLTVTSAQKNPTAFYLCASSNPPGTQYFGPGTRLTVL.

This clone was seen more than once but under ten times. The chain has TRBV2 and TRBJ2-7; 11 bases match TRBD2. The CDR3 spans 13 residues. In germline, CDR1 is SNHLY, CDR2 FYNNEI. Trimming at V came to 8 bases and at J to 4 bases, leaving 4 bases not matched to a gene. This CDR3 reads CASYSGRGYEQYF. CDR3 DNA sequence: TGTGCCAGCTATAGCGGGAGGGGGTACGAGCAGTACTTC.